This TCR beta chain was profiled in a study of blood T cells in healthy people across ages. General study results and limits: Whereas aged donors had fewer naive CD4+ cells, long-lived donors had more of them and higher diversity.

Through a sample-barcoded 5' primer and a J-beta primer mix, a second PCR was run for roughly 6 to 11 cycles. TCRdb re-analysed the 5' RACE reads in MiXCR, keeping a single row per CDR3 protein. The profile shows about 1.6 million distinct CDR3 sequences, about 31% of them singletons. Germline CDR1 is SGHAT and CDR2 is FQNNGV. V lost 5 bases and J 5 bases, leaving 15 bases between the germline ends. The CDR3 has 14 amino acids. Regarding this clonotype: Its antigen is undetermined.

This sequence originates from a woman between 25 and 40 years old in good health. Sequenced material: blood. The rearrangement links TRBV11-2 to TRBJ2-5, with D possibly matching TRBD2 (5 bases). CDR3 amino acids: CASSIGYTGETQYF. The CDR3 DNA is TGTGCCAGCAGCATAGGCTATACGGGGGAGACCCAGTACTTC. The full variable domain, completed using reference TRBV11-2 and TRBJ2-5, is EAGVAQSPRYKIIEKRQSVAFWCNPISGHATLYWYQQILGQGPKLLIQFQNNGVVDDSQLPKDRFSAERLKGVDSTLKIQPAKLEDSAVYLCASSIGYTGETQYFGPGTRLLVL.